The rows below give T cell receptor beta chains drawn from one sample of a study of blood T cell repertoires in COVID-19. Sequencing used immunoSEQ multiplex PCR; TCRdb keeps in-frame clones, though not all of them. The data contain 220,000 or so clones, about 86% of them singletons. The sequencing sample was made of peripheral blood. All receptors derive from a woman in her fifties or sixties with COVID-19, enrolled during active disease. Both conserved end residues are part of each CDR3. D genes are given only for firm matches. Some rows mark clone size as missing; the rest say once, few, many or name a class of expanded clone.

CDR3 DNA,CDR3 protein,V gene,clone size,J gene,CDR3 length,D gene
TGTGCCAGCAGCTTAGCGGGGGGGCCTGGAGATACGCAGTATTTT,CASSLAGGPGDTQYF,TRBV7-2,-,TRBJ2-3,15,-
TGTGCCAGCACCTTAAACAGGGGGCATGTTACGCAGTATTTT,CASTLNRGHVTQYF,TRBV6-5,-,TRBJ2-3,14,TRBD1
TGTGCCAGTAGATTAGCGGCCACAGATACGCAGTATTTT,CASRLAATDTQYF,TRBV19,-,TRBJ2-3,13,-
TGTGCCAGCAGTCCTACCCGGGACAGGGGGACTGAAGCTTTCTTT,CASSPTRDRGTEAFF,TRBV27,-,TRBJ1-1,15,TRBD1
TGTGCCAGCAGCTTGGAACCGGAGCTCGCAGATACGCAGTATTTT,CASSLEPELADTQYF,TRBV5-6,-,TRBJ2-3,15,-
TGTGCCAGCAGCTTTTGGGGGGGGGACTCCACAGATACGCAGTATTTT,CASSFWGGDSTDTQYF,TRBV13,-,TRBJ2-3,16,TRBD2
TGTGCCACCAGTGATTCCTCGACTAGCGGGGGATACACAGATACGCAGTATTTT,CATSDSSTSGGYTDTQYF,TRBV24-1,-,TRBJ2-3,18,TRBD2
TGTGCCAGCCGCGGGGGGAACTATGGCTACACCTTC,CASRGGNYGYTF,TRBV2,few,TRBJ1-2,12,-
TGTGCCAGCAGCCAAGGTCCACTTCAGCCCCAGCATTTT,CASSQGPLQPQHF,TRBV3-1/TRBV3-2,-,TRBJ1-5,13,-
TGTGCCAGCAGTGAAGGCGGACACCGCTCTGGAAACACCATATATTTT,CASSEGGHRSGNTIYF,TRBV6-1,-,TRBJ1-3,16,-
TGTGCCATCAGTGACTTCGGGGAGCTGTTTTTT,CAISDFGELFF,TRBV10-3,-,TRBJ2-2,11,-
TGTGCCAGCAGCCTGTGGGACTGGGGGAGCTCCTATAATTCACCCCTCCACTTT,CASSLWDWGSSYNSPLHF,TRBV7-2,once,TRBJ1-6,18,-
TGCGCCAGCAGCTCAGGGTACTCAGATACGCAGTATTTT,CASSSGYSDTQYF,TRBV5-1,-,TRBJ2-3,13,-
TGTGCCAGCAGCCCGTACACCGGGGAGCTGTTTTTT,CASSPYTGELFF,TRBV11-3,-,TRBJ2-2,12,-
TGTGCCAGTAGAAAGACAGGGGGGATACTGAACACTGAAGCTTTCTTT,CASRKTGGILNTEAFF,TRBV19,-,TRBJ1-1,16,TRBD1
TGTGCCAGCAGCCCCGGGGACAGCCGCTACTCTGGAAACACCATATATTTT,CASSPGDSRYSGNTIYF,TRBV11-2,-,TRBJ1-3,17,TRBD1
TGTGCCAGCAGCCGCGCGAACACCGGGGAGCTGTTTTTT,CASSRANTGELFF,TRBV3-1/TRBV3-2,-,TRBJ2-2,13,-
TGCGCCAGCAGCCAAGGGGGCTTGAATGAAAAACTGTTTTTT,CASSQGGLNEKLFF,TRBV4-3,-,TRBJ1-4,14,-
TGTGCCAGCAGTCATCCTCAGGGGGCAGGATACGAGCAGTACTTC,CASSHPQGAGYEQYF,TRBV5-4,-,TRBJ2-7,15,TRBD1
TGTGCCAGTAGTATAGTATCCGGGGACATTCAGTACTTC,CASSIVSGDIQYF,TRBV19,-,TRBJ2-4,13,-
TGTGCTAGTGGTTTGGTAACAGGGGCGGCAATGAACACTGAAGCTTTCTTT,CASGLVTGAAMNTEAFF,TRBV12-5,-,TRBJ1-1,17,TRBD1
TGTGCCAGCAGCTCAGCACAGGGCTTAGGGAACACTGAAGCTTTCTTT,CASSSAQGLGNTEAFF,TRBV7-9,few,TRBJ1-1,16,-
TGTGCCAGCAGCTTAGATCTCCTTGGGACTTCGAACACCGGGGAGCTGTTTTTT,CASSLDLLGTSNTGELFF,TRBV11-2,-,TRBJ2-2,18,-
TGTGCCATCAGAGCCGACAGGAATAATGAAAAACTGTTTTTT,CAIRADRNNEKLFF,TRBV10-3,-,TRBJ1-4,14,-
TGTGCCTGGAGTGGGGAGGCGAGCTCCTATAATTCACCCCTCCACTTT,CAWSGEASSYNSPLHF,TRBV30,-,TRBJ1-6,16,-
TGTGCCAGCAGCCCCCATGGGCAGGGGCGTAACTATGGCTACACCTTC,CASSPHGQGRNYGYTF,TRBV11-2,-,TRBJ1-2,16,-
TGTGCCACCAGTGATCCTGGGACAGGGGGCTTAGATACGCAGTATTTT,CATSDPGTGGLDTQYF,TRBV24-1,-,TRBJ2-3,16,TRBD1
TGTGCCAGCAGCTCCCTCTTCGGCGGGTACAATGAGCAGTTCTTC,CASSSLFGGYNEQFF,TRBV11-3,-,TRBJ2-1,15,-
TGTGCCATCAGCGGGCCCCCGGGGGGTGAAGCTTTCTTT,CAISGPPGGEAFF,TRBV10-3,-,TRBJ1-1,13,-
TGTGCCAGCAGTCCGCAGGGTTCGGGCAGCTACGAGCAGTACTTC,CASSPQGSGSYEQYF,TRBV11-2,few,TRBJ2-7,15,-
TGTGCCAGCAGTTACGAACGGAACTATGGCTACACCTTC,CASSYERNYGYTF,TRBV6-6,-,TRBJ1-2,13,-
TGTGCCAGTATGGGACAGGGAAACACCATATATTTT,CASMGQGNTIYF,TRBV19,-,TRBJ1-3,12,TRBD1
TGTGCCATCAGTGAAAGTGGGGGCCCCACCGGGGAGCTGTTTTTT,CAISESGGPTGELFF,TRBV10-3,-,TRBJ2-2,15,-
TGCAGCGTTGTCGCGGTTAACACTGAAGCTTTCTTT,CSVVAVNTEAFF,TRBV29-1,-,TRBJ1-1,12,-
TGTGCCAGCAGCTTGGGGCCGAGCCGTGGCTACACCTTC,CASSLGPSRGYTF,TRBV7-2,-,TRBJ1-2,13,-
TGTGCCAGCAGCTTGTCGGTATATGGGGCCAACGTCCTGACTTTC,CASSLSVYGANVLTF,TRBV5-8,-,TRBJ2-6,15,-
TGTGCCAGCAGCGAGAGGGGGGGCCGGTACAATGAGCAGTTCTTC,CASSERGGRYNEQFF,TRBV7-2,-,TRBJ2-1,15,-
TGTGCCAGCAGCCCCGGACAGGAGAAGACCTACGAGCAGTACTTC,CASSPGQEKTYEQYF,TRBV7-3,-,TRBJ2-7,15,TRBD1
TGTGCCAGCAGCGAAAGACAGACAGCTAACTATGGCTACACCTTC,CASSERQTANYGYTF,TRBV5-6,-,TRBJ1-2,15,-
TGTGCCAGCAGCTCCCACCGGGACACAGATACGCAGTATTTT,CASSSHRDTDTQYF,TRBV13,-,TRBJ2-3,14,-
TGTGCCAGCAGTGAATTAACAGGGGGCAGGAACACTGAAGCTTTCTTT,CASSELTGGRNTEAFF,TRBV25-1,once,TRBJ1-1,16,TRBD1
TGTGCCACCAGCAGAGAACGCGCGGCAGGGCCAACCGGGGAGCTGTTTTTT,CATSRERAAGPTGELFF,TRBV15,-,TRBJ2-2,17,-
TGTGCCAGCAGTTTATCCGGGAGCTTCTATGGCTACACCTTC,CASSLSGSFYGYTF,TRBV27,-,TRBJ1-2,14,-
TGTGCCAGCAGCCCTGTCCGGGACAGGGTCTCTGGGGCCAACGTCCTGACTTTC,CASSPVRDRVSGANVLTF,TRBV21-1,-,TRBJ2-6,18,-
TGTGCCAGCAGCGAGCGGGCCACCTACAATGAGCAGTTCTTC,CASSERATYNEQFF,TRBV9,-,TRBJ2-1,14,-
TGCGCCAGCAGCTTGGACTACTTAGGGGAGCTGTTTTTT,CASSLDYLGELFF,TRBV5-1,-,TRBJ2-2,13,-
TGTGCCAGCAGCTCACCGATAACAGGGTTTCACGGCTACACCTTC,CASSSPITGFHGYTF,TRBV5-4,-,TRBJ1-2,15,-
TGTGCCAGCAGTTATAGAGGACAGGGATCTGAAAAACTGTTTTTT,CASSYRGQGSEKLFF,TRBV6-5,-,TRBJ1-4,15,TRBD1